Below, one T cell receptor (beta chain) is given with its context. The CDR3 loop spans 15 amino acids. The germline V gene has CDR1 MDHEN and CDR2 SYDVKM. V dropped 4 bases and J dropped 9; count of bases not matched to a gene: 9. This sample is drawn from a study of blood T cell repertoires in COVID-19. Across the whole study: Researchers got acute and convalescent COVID-19 samples from the United States, Italy and Spain. The analysed material was cDNA or gDNA that came from T cells, B-cell-depleted T cells, or PBMCs.

The authors' processing: Counts of nucleated cells, estimated from reference gene primer amplification, were obtained. Sequencing was performed with immunoSEQ multiplex PCR; in TCRdb, only in-frame clones are kept and a portion is missing. V, J and clone size were drawn from that table, and D and trimming were deduced from the DNA. The repertoire consists of more than 35,000 clones, with roughly 80% occurring once and the leading ten covering around 14%. The rearrangement links TRBV28 to TRBJ2-1; 10 bases fit TRBD2. Sequencing used peripheral blood. The source of this sequence is a woman aged 70-85 years with acute or convalescent COVID-19. CDR3 bases: TGTGCCAGCAGTTCCAGCGGGAGGGTATCGGGTGAGCAGTTCTTC. Translation gives CASSSSGRVSGEQFF.